This T cell receptor (beta chain) appears in the sequencing data of a study of CXCR3-negative and CXCR3-positive naive CD8 T cells (dated by TCRdb to the late 2010s). Looking at the study overall: Roughly 150 million TRB reads were obtained in total, roughly 1.5 +/- 0.3 million reads per library. Diversity and physicochemical repertoire analyses were performed on around twelve donors pooled from two independent experiments. TRBV-TRBJ cluster analysis included naive subsets from a handful of donors and memory cells from 3 donors.

From cysteine to phenylalanine, the CDR3 is 12 amino acids long. No DNA has been recorded. For each CD8+ T cell subset, flow sorting was done in triplicate, and roughly 320,000 cells per subset went directly into RLT lysis buffer. To exclude memory contaminants, naive CD8+ T cells were stringently defined as CD45RO-CCR7+CD27+CD95-. Using standard density gradient centrifugation, peripheral blood mononuclear cells were isolated from buffy coats. Naive CXCR3-negative and CXCR3-positive CD8+ T cells were flow-sorted using a FACSAria III. Total RNA was extracted from sorted cells with an RNeasy Mini Kit. Details on this clonotype: It has no known antigen specificity.

This sample was sequenced with a NextSeq 550. The Human TCR Profiling Kit (MiLaboratory) was used to make UMI-labeled 5' RACE TRB cDNA libraries. The full amount of extracted RNA was used for cDNA synthesis, and the full amount of resulting cDNA was used for PCR amplification. Libraries were prepared in parallel with an identical number of PCR cycles. The paper's data handling went like this. With a requirement of at least two reads per UMI, MIGEC and MiXCR extracted about 50,000 +/- 10,000 unique UMI-labeled TRB cDNA molecules per library. An average of approximately 40,000 +/- 10,000 functional in-frame TRB CDR3 nucleotide clonotypes without stop codons was found per library. After downsampling to 5000 UMI-labeled TRB molecules per sample, diversity metrics, including normalized Shannon-Wiener and Chao1, were computed in VDJtools. For the central five CDR3 residues, VDJtools calculated physicochemical properties weighted by clonotype size, namely interaction energy, strength, volume and Kidera factor 4. Once TCRdb had reprocessed the reads, it stored one entry per CDR3 protein sequence and supplied no DNA. The V and J calls here are based on TCRdb, not the publication. The sample table holds more than 70,000 distinct CDR3 sequences. The top ten hold 0.55% to 0.8% of the sample.

Overall study outcomes, separate from this receptor: Freshly isolated PBMCs were used for most assays because CXCR3 expression partially decreased after cryopreservation. Comparably high repertoire diversity was found in both naive subsets, whereas much lower repertoire diversity was found in memory CD8+ T cells. Within the same donor, TRBV-TRBJ usage looked similar between naive CXCR3-negative and CXCR3-positive cells, but memory cells had distinct patterns. TRB CDR3s from CXCR3-positive naive cells showed higher hydrophobicity (lower Kidera factor 4), lower energy, and higher strength and volume indices than CXCR3-negative naive cells. Because surface CD5, which has been linked to self-reactivity in mice, was comparable between naive subsets, TCR interaction strength was also inferred from TRB CDR3 physicochemical properties.

Sequencing was performed on naive CXCR3+ CD8+ T cells from blood. The sample's cell subset or site, from its label and the paper: CD45RO-CCR7+CD27+CD95- naive CD8+ T cells expressing CXCR3 (TNR3+). The receptor was isolated from a human donor in good health. Some clones in this sample may be carry-over from other donors' samples. The sequence joins TRBV21-1 to TRBJ1-5. TRBV21-1 constitutes a pseudogene. CDR3 loop: CASSSRNQPQHF.